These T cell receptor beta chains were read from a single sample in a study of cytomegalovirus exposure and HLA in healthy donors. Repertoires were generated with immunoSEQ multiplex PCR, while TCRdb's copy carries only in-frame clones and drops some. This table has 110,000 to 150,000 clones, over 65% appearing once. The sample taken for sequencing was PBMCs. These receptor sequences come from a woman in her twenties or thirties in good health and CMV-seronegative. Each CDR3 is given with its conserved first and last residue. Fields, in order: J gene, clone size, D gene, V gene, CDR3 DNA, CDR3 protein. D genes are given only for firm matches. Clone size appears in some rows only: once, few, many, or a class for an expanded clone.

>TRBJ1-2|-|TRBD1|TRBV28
TGTGCCAGCAGTTTGTCGGACAGGGACTATGGCTACACCTTC
CASSLSDRDYGYTF
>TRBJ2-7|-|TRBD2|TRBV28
TGTGCCAGCAGTCGAGCGGGAGGGGGGGAGGAGCAGTACTTC
CASSRAGGGEEQYF
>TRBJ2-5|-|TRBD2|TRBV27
TGTGCCAGCAGTCTATTAGCGGGGGGGCCGGGGGAGACCCAGTACTTC
CASSLLAGGPGETQYF
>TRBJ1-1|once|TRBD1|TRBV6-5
TGTGCCAGCAGTTCCTGGAACAGGGGTGTTGGTGAAGCTTTCTTT
CASSSWNRGVGEAFF
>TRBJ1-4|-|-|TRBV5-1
TGCGCCAGCAGCTTGGACACAGAAATTAAACTGTTTTTT
CASSLDTEIKLFF
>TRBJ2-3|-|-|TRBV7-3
TGTGCCAGCAGCTTAGGACAGCACACAGATACGCAGTATTTT
CASSLGQHTDTQYF
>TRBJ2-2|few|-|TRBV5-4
TGTGCCAGCAGCTCGTCTGTAGGAGTGGTCGGGACCGGGGAGCTGTTTTTT
CASSSSVGVVGTGELFF
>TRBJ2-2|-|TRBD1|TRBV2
TGTGCCAGCAGGCAAAGACCCCGGGACAGTGCGAACACCGGGGAGCTGTTTTTT
CASRQRPRDSANTGELFF
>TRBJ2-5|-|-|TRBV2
TGTGCCAGCAGTGCCAGGGTTCGCGAGACCCAGTACTTC
CASSARVRETQYF
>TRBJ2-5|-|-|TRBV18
TGTGCCAGCTCACCAGGGAGCCGAGAGACCCAGTACTTC
CASSPGSRETQYF
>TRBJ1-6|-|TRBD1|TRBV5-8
TGTGCCAGCAGCTTACAGGGGGCTCGTCTTCGATCACCCCTCCACTTT
CASSLQGARLRSPLHF
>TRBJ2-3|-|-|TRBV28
TGTGCCAGCAGTTCACCGCCATCGGGGATTCGGACGCAGTATTTT
CASSSPPSGIRTQYF
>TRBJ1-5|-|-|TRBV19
TGTGCCAGTAGTATACGGGCCGGGGAAAATCAGCCCCAGCATTTT
CASSIRAGENQPQHF
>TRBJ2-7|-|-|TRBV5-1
TGCGCCAGCAGCTTGGCAGCGCCTTACGAGCAGTACTTC
CASSLAAPYEQYF
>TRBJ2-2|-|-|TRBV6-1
TGTGCCAGCAGCCCGGGCGGGGTCACCGGGGAGCTGTTTTTT
CASSPGGVTGELFF
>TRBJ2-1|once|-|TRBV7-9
TGTGCCAGCAGCTTACTGCCGGCATCCCAGCAGGGCAATGAGCAGTTCTTC
CASSLLPASQQGNEQFF
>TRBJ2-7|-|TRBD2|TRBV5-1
TGCGCCAGCAGCCGAACGATACTAGCGGGAGACAGGTACGAGCAGTACTTC
CASSRTILAGDRYEQYF
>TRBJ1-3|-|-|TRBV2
TGTGCCAGCAGTGTGCGGCCAACCTACTCTGGAAACACCATATATTTT
CASSVRPTYSGNTIYF
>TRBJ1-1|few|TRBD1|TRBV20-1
TGCAGTTCAAGGAGGACAGGGGAAGCTTTCTTT
CSSRRTGEAFF
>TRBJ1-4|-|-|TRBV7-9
TGTGCCAGCCGGGGGAGGAGTGAAAAACTGTTTTTT
CASRGRSEKLFF
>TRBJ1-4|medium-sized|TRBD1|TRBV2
TGTGCCGGGGGGACAGTTTCAACTAATGAAAAACTGTTTTTT
CAGGTVSTNEKLFF
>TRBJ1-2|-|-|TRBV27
TGTGCCAGCAGTGAGAGAACAGGGCCCTATGGCTACACCTTC
CASSERTGPYGYTF
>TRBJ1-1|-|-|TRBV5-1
TGCGCCAGCAGCGTGGGGGCCCACACTGAAGCTTTCTTT
CASSVGAHTEAFF
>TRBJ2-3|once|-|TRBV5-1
TGCGCCAGCAGCTTGGGAGGGGGATCGGATGGTACGCAGTATTTT
CASSLGGGSDGTQYF